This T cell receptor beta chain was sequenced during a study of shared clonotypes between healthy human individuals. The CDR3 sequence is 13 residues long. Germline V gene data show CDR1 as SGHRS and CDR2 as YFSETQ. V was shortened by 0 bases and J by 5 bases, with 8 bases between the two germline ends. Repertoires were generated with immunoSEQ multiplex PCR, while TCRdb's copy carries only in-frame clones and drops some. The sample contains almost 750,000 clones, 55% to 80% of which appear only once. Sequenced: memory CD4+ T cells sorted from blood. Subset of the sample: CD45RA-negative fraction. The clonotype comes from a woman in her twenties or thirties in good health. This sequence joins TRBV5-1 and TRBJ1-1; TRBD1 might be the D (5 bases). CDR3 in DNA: TGCGCCAGCAGCTTGGAACAGGCAACTGAAGCTTTCTTT. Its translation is CASSLEQATEAFF.